Listed here is a single T cell receptor (beta chain). Its antigen is not known. The data were obtained in a study of OX40 agonist ivuxolimab in advanced cancers. As for the study in general: The mean age was roughly 60 years, ranging from about 20 to 90, with roughly four fifths of participants male.

Study findings and constraints: CD4+ and CD8+ T cells in blood underwent clonal expansion by week 6 at 0.1 to 3.0 mg/kg.

The table came from immunoSEQ multiplex PCR; TCRdb's copy has only in-frame clones and leaves some out. The data show around 95,000 clones, 91% seen once. The TCR originated in an adult with an advanced solid tumor such as melanoma, head and neck, liver or kidney cancer. Sequencing was performed on CD4+ or CD8+ T cells sorted from blood, taken in a trial of the OX40 agonist ivuxolimab.

As DNA, the CDR3 is TGTGCCACCAGCAGAGATACCACAGCCCACGAGCAGTACTTC. It translates to CATSRDTTAHEQYF. V gene TRBV15 combines with J gene TRBJ2-7; no definite D call. CDR3 size: 14 residues. Germline V gene lookup returns CDR1 LNHNV and CDR2 YYDKDF (reference sequence). Trimming cost V 0 bases and J 5 bases, with 11 bases left between them. The complete variable domain, with remaining parts taken from reference TRBV15 and TRBJ2-7, reads DAMVIQNPRYQVTQFGKPVTLSCSQTLNHNVMYWYQQKSSQAPKLLFHYYDKDFNNEADTPDNFQSRRPNTSFCFLDIRSPGLGDTAMYLCATSRDTTAHEQYFGPGTRLTVT.